This T cell receptor (beta chain) was recorded in a study of neurological immune-mediated disorders. V was trimmed by 3 bases and J by 2 bases, leaving 20 bases between them. Germline lookup yields CDR1 SGHTA and CDR2 FQGNSA. The CDR3 extends over 17 amino acids. In TCRdb, the 5' RACE reads were re-called with MiXCR into one record per CDR3 protein. Of about 40,000 distinct CDR3 sequences listed, around 2.5% are singletons. This clonotype has ten or more counts. The V and J genes are TRBV7-2 and TRBJ2-7; tentative D call: TRBD2 (7 bases). The clonotype originates from a man aged 50 to 59 with multiple sclerosis. Sequencing input: PBMCs. The CDR3 spells CASSLEGVSGVAYEQYF. In nucleotides, the CDR3 is TGTGCCAGCAGCTTGGAGGGGGTGAGCGGGGTGGCCTACGAGCAGTACTTC.